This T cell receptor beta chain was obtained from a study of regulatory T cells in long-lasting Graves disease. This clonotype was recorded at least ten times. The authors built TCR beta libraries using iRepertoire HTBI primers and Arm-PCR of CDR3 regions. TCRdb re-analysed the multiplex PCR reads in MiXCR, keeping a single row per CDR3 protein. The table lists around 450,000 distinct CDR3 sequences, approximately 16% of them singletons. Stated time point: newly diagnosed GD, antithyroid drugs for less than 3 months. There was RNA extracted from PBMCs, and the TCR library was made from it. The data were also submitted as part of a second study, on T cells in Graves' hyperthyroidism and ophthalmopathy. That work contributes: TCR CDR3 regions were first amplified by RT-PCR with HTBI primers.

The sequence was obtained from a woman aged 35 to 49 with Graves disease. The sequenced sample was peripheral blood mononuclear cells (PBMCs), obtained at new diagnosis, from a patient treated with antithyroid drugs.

CDR3: CASSHRDFYNEQFF. The CDR3, as DNA: TGTGCCAGCAGCCACCGGGACTTTTACAATGAGCAGTTCTTC. The chain combines TRBV14 with TRBJ2-1; possible D gene TRBD2, 6 bases. The CDR3 is 14 amino acids. The germline CDR1 and CDR2 sequences are SGHDN and FVKESK. V was pared by 3 bases and J by 4 bases, with 10 bases between.